Following are 16 T cell receptor beta chains from one sample sequenced in a study of OX40 agonist ivuxolimab in advanced cancers. The repertoire was sequenced with immunoSEQ multiplex PCR; TCRdb's copy has only in-frame clones and lacks some. The table has approximately 74,000 clones, over 60% seen once. The specimen was CD4+ or CD8+ T cells sorted from blood, collected in a trial of the OX40 agonist ivuxolimab. Every receptor here comes from an adult with an advanced solid tumor such as melanoma, head and neck, liver or kidney cancer.

The chain couples TRBV2 to TRBJ2-7; weak D call: TRBD1 (5 bases). Trimming took 6 bases from V and 6 from J, leaving 9 bases between them. Germline CDR1 SNHLY, CDR2 FYNNEI. This CDR3 has 11 residues. The CDR3 region has the DNA TGTGCCAGCAGGGCAGGGTCCGAGCAGTACTTC. Translating gives CASRAGSEQYF.

This clone occurred once. The genes are TRBV18 and TRBJ2-2; 8 nucleotides align to TRBD1. From germline, CDR1 is KGHSH and CDR2 LQKENI. This CDR3 has 14 amino acids. V was pared by 3 bases and J by 8 bases, with 5 bases of the junction left unmatched. CDR3 region: CASSPGQVGGELFF. Here the CDR3 DNA reads TGTGCCAGCTCACCGGGACAGGTGGGGGGGGAGCTGTTTTTT.

The V and J genes are TRBV5-4 and TRBJ2-7; D not certain. Germline assignment: CDR1 SGHNT and CDR2 YYREEE (reference sequence). V shed 0 bases and J shed 3 bases, with 10 bases lying between them. The CDR3 extends over 14 amino acids. The CDR3 nucleotides are TGTGCCAGCAGCTTGGGTAGTGAAAGCTACGAGCAGTACTTC. It is translated as CASSLGSESYEQYF.

As for this clone: Sequence at one end of the junction differs from germline and may be a read error. The rearrangement uses TRBV5-1 and TRBJ2-1; 14 nucleotides match TRBD2. Germline V gene lookup returns CDR1 SGHRS and CDR2 YFSETQ. The CDR3 totals 15 residues. The CDR3 DNA reads TGCGCCAGCAGGTTGGGACTAGCGGGAGCCGATGAGCAGTTCTTC. Protein: CASRLGLAGADEQFF.

This clone was found a few times. The chain joins TRBV7-8 to TRBJ2-3; unclear D gene. The germline CDR1 and CDR2 sequences are SGHVS and FQNEAQ. V was shortened by 1 base and J by 3 bases, with 8 bases between the two germline ends. This CDR3 spans 14 amino acids. The CDR3 protein is CASSLEYRTDTQYF. CDR3 nucleotides: TGTGCCAGCAGCTTAGAGTACCGTACAGATACGCAGTATTTT.

This chain connects TRBV10-2 to TRBJ2-5, with 7 bases fitting TRBD1. V was clipped by 0 bases and J by 7 bases; unmatched bases: 5. The length of the CDR3 is 14 residues. Germline CDR1 reads WSHSY; CDR2 reads SAAADI. In nucleotides, the CDR3 is TGCGCCAGCAGTGAGTCAAGGGGGCGCGGGACCCAGTACTTC. It codes for CASSESRGRGTQYF.

The gene calls are TRBV18 and TRBJ1-3; 7 bases line up with TRBD1. In germline, CDR1 is KGHSH, CDR2 LQKENI. The CDR3 loop spans 19 amino acids. V lost 1 base to trimming and J lost 0 bases; unmatched junction nucleotides: 12. The chain's CDR3 is CASSPRTLDRVSSGNTIYF. The CDR3 nucleotides read TGTGCCAGCTCACCACGCACTCTCGACAGGGTGTCCTCTGGAAACACCATATATTTT.

In nucleotides, the CDR3 is TGCGCCAGCAGCTCCGGAGGACAGGGGAGTGGGGTACGGTCCTATGGCTACACCTTC. This encodes CASSSGGQGSGVRSYGYTF. The gene calls are TRBV5-1 and TRBJ1-2; 9 bases agree with TRBD1. Germline-derived CDR1 and CDR2 are SGHRS and YFSETQ. The CDR3 covers 19 residues. Unmatched junction bases numbered 19, after V lost 3 bases and J lost 4 bases.

This rearrangement joins TRBV5-1 to TRBJ2-7; D remains unclear. Germline-derived CDR1 and CDR2 are SGHRS and YFSETQ. The CDR3 runs to 14 residues. V lost 0 bases, J lost 3 bases, and 10 bases lay in between. This chain's CDR3 is CASSLVAGHYEQYF. As DNA, the CDR3 is TGCGCCAGCAGCTTGGTGGCCGGTCACTACGAGCAGTACTTC.

Comments on this clone: Within the sample, other DNA sequences also encode this same CDR3. The chain couples TRBV2 to TRBJ1-2; tentatively, D is TRBD1 (6 bases). The CDR3 covers 12 residues. With 8 bases removed from V and 4 bases from J, the gap between germline ends came to 11 bases. CDR1 and CDR2 from the germline V gene are SNHLY and FYNNEI. The CDR3 DNA follows: TGTGCCAGCTCAGGGGATAGCTATGGCTACACCTTC. This codes for CASSGDSYGYTF.

The chain is built from TRBV4-1 and TRBJ1-1, with a possible D match to TRBD1 (6 bases). This CDR3 contains 14 residues. V was cut by 2 bases and J by 9 bases, with 16 bases left in between. CDR1 is MGHRA and CDR2 is YSYEKL in the germline V gene. CDR3 DNA: TGCGCCAGCAGCCAAACCGGACAGTTTGAGAAAGCTTTCTTT. It yields the protein CASSQTGQFEKAFF.

The chain employs TRBV18 and TRBJ2-7; 8 bases fit TRBD1. Losses at the gene ends were 3 bases for V and 5 bases for J; bases not matched to a gene: 12. The CDR3 is 16 residues long. The germline CDR1 and CDR2 sequences are KGHSH and LQKENI. CDR3 DNA sequence: TGTGCCAGCTCACCTGCCCTCGGACAGGGTGGGAACGAGCAGTACTTC. Its protein is CASSPALGQGGNEQYF.

The chain couples TRBV11-2 to TRBJ1-2, with 11 bases that match TRBD1. With V trimmed by 3 bases and J by 8 bases, 5 bases remained unmatched. Germline V gene lookup returns CDR1 SGHAT and CDR2 FQNNGV. This CDR3 is 14 amino acids long. The CDR3 loop is CASSFRRTGGGYTF. The CDR3 DNA reads TGTGCCAGCAGCTTCAGGAGGACAGGGGGCGGCTACACCTTC.

This clone has more than one count but fewer than ten. The same CDR3 can be traced to other DNA sequences in this sample. The chain is built from TRBV29-1 and TRBJ1-1; D unresolved. The CDR3 runs to 10 residues. Looked up from germline, CDR1 is SQVTM and CDR2 is ANQGSEA. V was trimmed by 7 bases and J by 1 base, leaving 4 bases between them. DNA of the CDR3: TGCAGCGGGTCGAACACTGAAGCTTTCTTT. Amino acids: CSGSNTEAFF.

This chain joins TRBV2 and TRBJ2-2; TRBD2 aligns across 14 bases. J lost 0 bases, V lost 1 base, and 7 bases had no gene match. This CDR3 is 20 amino acids long. The germline gives CDR1 SNHLY, CDR2 FYNNEI. CDR3 amino acids: CASSEVKRLAGGSNTGELFF. CDR3 coding DNA: TGTGCCAGCAGTGAAGTCAAAAGACTAGCGGGAGGGTCGAACACCGGGGAGCTGTTTTTT.

This chain connects TRBV30 to TRBJ1-1; maybe TRBD1 (6 bases). Trimming pared 3 bases from V and 10 bases from J, leaving 12 bases between. Germline V CDR1 and CDR2: GTSNPN, SVGIG (reference sequence). This CDR3 is built from 11 residues. CDR3 protein: CAWSYREGAFF. CDR3 nucleotides: TGTGCCTGGAGCTACAGGGAGGGAGCTTTCTTT.